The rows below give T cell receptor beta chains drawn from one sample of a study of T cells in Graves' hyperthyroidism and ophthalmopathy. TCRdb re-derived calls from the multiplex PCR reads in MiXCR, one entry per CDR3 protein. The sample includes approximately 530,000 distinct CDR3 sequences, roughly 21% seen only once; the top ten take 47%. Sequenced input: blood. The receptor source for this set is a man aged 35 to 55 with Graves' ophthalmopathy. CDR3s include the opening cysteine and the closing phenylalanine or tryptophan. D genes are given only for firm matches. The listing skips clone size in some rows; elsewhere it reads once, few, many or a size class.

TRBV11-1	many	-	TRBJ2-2	TGTGCCAGCAGCCGCGCGTCCGGGGAGCTGTTTTTT	CASSRASGELFF
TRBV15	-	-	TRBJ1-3	TGTGCCACCAGCAGAGACGGGATCTCTGGAAACACCATATATTTT	CATSRDGISGNTIYF
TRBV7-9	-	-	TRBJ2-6	TGTGCCAGCAGCTCCTCAGACTCTGGGGCCAACGTCCTGACTTTC	CASSSSDSGANVLTF
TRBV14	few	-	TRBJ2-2	TGTGCCAGCAGCCAAGTAGGGCCTCCCGGGGAGCTGTTTTTT	CASSQVGPPGELFF
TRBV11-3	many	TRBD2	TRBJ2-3	TGTGCCAGCAGCTCCCCACTAGCGGGAGGCCCAGATACGCAGTATTTT	CASSSPLAGGPDTQYF
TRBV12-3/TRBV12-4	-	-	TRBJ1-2	TGTGCCAGCAGTTTCGGACGCGGGGGGCACCACGGCTACACCTTC	CASSFGRGGHHGYTF
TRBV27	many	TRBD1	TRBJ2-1	TGTGCCAGCAGTTCCCAGGGGGCTTGGGGCAATGAGCAGTTCTTC	CASSSQGAWGNEQFF
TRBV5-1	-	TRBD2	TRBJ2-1	TGCGCCAGCAGCGTGAGTCCGGGAGGGCCTGATGAGCAGTTCTTC	CASSVSPGGPDEQFF
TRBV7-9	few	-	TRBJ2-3	TGTGCCAGCAGCTTAGCCGGGACACAGATTAGCACAGATACGCAGTATTTT	CASSLAGTQISTDTQYF
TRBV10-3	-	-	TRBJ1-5	TGTGCCATCAATGAGTCGCGGGGAGGCAATCAGCCCCAGCATTTT	CAINESRGGNQPQHF
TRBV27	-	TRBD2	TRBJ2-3	TGTGCCAGCAGTGCTAGCGGGACTAGCGGGACAGATACGCAGTATTTT	CASSASGTSGTDTQYF
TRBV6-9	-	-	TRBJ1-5	TGTGCCAGCAGTTACAAGCATCAGCCCCGGCATTTT	CASSYKHQPRHF
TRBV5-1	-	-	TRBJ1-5	TGCGCCAGCAGCGCTGAATTCGGGAGCAATCAGCCCCAGCATTTT	CASSAEFGSNQPQHF
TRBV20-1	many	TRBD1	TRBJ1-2	TGCAGTGCTAGACAGGGGGGGAACTATGGCTACACCTTC	CSARQGGNYGYTF
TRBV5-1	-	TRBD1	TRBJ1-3	TGCGCCAGCAGCTTGGAGGGACAGGGCTCTGGAAACACCATATATTTT	CASSLEGQGSGNTIYF
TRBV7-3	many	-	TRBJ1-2	TGTGCCAGCAGACCCGGTGGGCAGGTCTATGGCTACACCTTC	CASRPGGQVYGYTF
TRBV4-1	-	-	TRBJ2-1	TGCGCCAGCAGCCAAGTCGACATGGGATTCTCCTACAATGAGCAGTTCTTC	CASSQVDMGFSYNEQFF
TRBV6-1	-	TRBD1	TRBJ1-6	TGTGCCAGCAGTGAAGCGTCAGGGGGGTTTTATTCACCCCTCCACTTT	CASSEASGGFYSPLHF
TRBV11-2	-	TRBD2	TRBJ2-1	TGTGCCAGCAGCTTAGGGGGACTAGCGGGAGAAGGTGAGCAGTTCTTC	CASSLGGLAGEGEQFF
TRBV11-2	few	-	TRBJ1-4	TGTGCCAGCAGCTGGGGCCTTAATGAAAAACTGTTTTTT	CASSWGLNEKLFF
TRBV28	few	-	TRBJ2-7	TGTGCCAGCAGTTTATACGCAGGGTCCAACGAGCAGTACTTC	CASSLYAGSNEQYF
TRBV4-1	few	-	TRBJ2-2	TGCGCCAGCAGCCAAGATCCGGGTACGAACACCGGGGAGCTGTTTTTT	CASSQDPGTNTGELFF
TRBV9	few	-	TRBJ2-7	TGTGCCAGCAGCGTAGGTGGAGAGTCCTACGAGCAGTACTTC	CASSVGGESYEQYF
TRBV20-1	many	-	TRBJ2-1	TGCAGTGCTAGTATTGTCGGCAATGAGCAGTTCTTC	CSASIVGNEQFF
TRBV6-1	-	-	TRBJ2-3	TGTGCCAGCAGCCTCGGGGACACGCGCACAGATACGCAGTATTTT	CASSLGDTRTDTQYF
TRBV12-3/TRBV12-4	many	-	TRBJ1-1	TGTGCCAGCACATCTCGGACAGCCATGAACACTGAAGCTTTCTTT	CASTSRTAMNTEAFF
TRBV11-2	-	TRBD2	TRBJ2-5	TGTGCCAGCAGCTCCCGTTTAGCGGGGGGGATCCTTCAAGAGACCCAGTACTTC	CASSSRLAGGILQETQYF
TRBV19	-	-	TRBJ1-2	TGTGCCAGTAGGAGAGCGGCGGGTGCCTATGGCTACACCTTC	CASRRAAGAYGYTF
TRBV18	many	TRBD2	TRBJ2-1	TGTGCCAGCTCACCACCGCTAGCGGGAGGGCAGGAGCAGTTCTTC	CASSPPLAGGQEQFF
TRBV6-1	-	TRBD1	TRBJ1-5	TGTGCCAGCAGGAAGCTCGGGACAGACAATCAGCCCCAGCATTTT	CASRKLGTDNQPQHF